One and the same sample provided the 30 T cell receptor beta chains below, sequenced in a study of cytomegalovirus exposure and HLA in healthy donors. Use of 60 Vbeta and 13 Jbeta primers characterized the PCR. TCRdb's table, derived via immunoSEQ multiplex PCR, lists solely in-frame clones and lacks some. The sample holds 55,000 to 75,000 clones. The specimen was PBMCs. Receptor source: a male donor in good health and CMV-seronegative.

This CDR3 is CASTSGGVETQYF. DNA of the CDR3: TGCGCCAGCACCTCGGGAGGGGTAGAGACCCAGTACTTC. This chain uses TRBV5-1 with TRBJ2-5, with 8 bases that match TRBD2. V shed 6 bases and J 4 bases; nucleotides not matched to a gene: 5. Germline V gene lookup returns CDR1 SGHRS and CDR2 YFSETQ. The CDR3 runs to 13 residues.

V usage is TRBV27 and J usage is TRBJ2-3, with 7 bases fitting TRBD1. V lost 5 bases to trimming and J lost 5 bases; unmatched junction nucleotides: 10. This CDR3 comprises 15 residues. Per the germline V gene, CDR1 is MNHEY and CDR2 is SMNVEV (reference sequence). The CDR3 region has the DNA TGTGCCAGCAGTACACTCCTACCAGGGGGAGATACGCAGTATTTT. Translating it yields CASSTLLPGGDTQYF.

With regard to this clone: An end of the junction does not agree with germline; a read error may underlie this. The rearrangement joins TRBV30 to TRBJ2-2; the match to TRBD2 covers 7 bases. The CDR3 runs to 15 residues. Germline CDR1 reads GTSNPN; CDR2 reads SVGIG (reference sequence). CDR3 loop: CAGSRGGENTGELFF. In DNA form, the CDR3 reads TGTGCCGGGAGTCGCGGGGGAGAAAACACCGGGGAGCTGTTTTTT.

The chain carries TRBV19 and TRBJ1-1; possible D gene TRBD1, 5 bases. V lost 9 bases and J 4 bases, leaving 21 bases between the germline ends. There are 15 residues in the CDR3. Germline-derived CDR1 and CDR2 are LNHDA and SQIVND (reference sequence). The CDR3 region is CASNSNSGDGTEAFF. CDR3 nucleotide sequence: TGTGCCAGCAATAGTAACTCGGGGGACGGCACTGAAGCTTTCTTT.

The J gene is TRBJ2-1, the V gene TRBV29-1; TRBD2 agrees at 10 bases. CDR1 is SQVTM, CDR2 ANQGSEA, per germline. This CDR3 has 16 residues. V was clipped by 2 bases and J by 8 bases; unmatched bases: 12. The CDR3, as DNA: TGCAGCGTTGAACTAGCGGGAGCAAATAGGAGGGATGAGCAGTTCTTC. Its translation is CSVELAGANRRDEQFF.

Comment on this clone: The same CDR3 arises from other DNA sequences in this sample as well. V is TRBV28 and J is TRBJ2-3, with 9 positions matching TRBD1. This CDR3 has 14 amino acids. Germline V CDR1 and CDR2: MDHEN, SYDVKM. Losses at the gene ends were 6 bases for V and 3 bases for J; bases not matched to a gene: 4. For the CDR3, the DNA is TGTGCCAGCAGCACGGGACAGGGAACAGATACGCAGTATTTT. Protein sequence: CASSTGQGTDTQYF.

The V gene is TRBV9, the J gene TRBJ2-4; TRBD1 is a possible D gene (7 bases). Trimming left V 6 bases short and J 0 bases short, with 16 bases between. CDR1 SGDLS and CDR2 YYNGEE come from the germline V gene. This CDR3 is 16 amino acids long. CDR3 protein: CASIGGQGVAKNIQYF. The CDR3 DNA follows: TGTGCCAGCATTGGGGGGCAGGGGGTAGCCAAAAACATTCAGTACTTC.

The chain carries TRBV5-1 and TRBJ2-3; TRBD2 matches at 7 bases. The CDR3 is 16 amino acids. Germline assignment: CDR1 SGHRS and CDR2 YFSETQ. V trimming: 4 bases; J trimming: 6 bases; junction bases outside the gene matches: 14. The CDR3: CASSVGTTLGGDTQYF. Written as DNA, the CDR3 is TGCGCCAGCAGCGTTGGGACTACCCTCGGGGGGGATACGCAGTATTTT.

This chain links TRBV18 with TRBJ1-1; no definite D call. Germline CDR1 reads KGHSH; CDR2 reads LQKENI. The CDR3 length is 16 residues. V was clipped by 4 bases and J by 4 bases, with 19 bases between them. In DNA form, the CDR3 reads TGTGCCAGCTCACGACTAGCCTCGGAGGTGACCACTGAAGCTTTCTTT. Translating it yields CASSRLASEVTTEAFF.

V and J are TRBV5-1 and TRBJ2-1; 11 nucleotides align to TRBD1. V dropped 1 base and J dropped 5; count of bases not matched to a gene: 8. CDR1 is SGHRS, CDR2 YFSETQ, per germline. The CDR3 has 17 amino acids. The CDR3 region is CASSLSGTGGRDNEQFF. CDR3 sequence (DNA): TGCGCCAGCAGCTTGTCGGGGACAGGGGGACGCGACAATGAGCAGTTCTTC.

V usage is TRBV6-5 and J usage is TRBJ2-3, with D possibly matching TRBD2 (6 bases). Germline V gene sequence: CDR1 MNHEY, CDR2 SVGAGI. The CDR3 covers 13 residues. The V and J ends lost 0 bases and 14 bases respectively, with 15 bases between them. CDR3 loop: CASSYSLGTPTYF. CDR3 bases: TGTGCCAGCAGTTACTCATTGGGGACTCCTACGTATTTT.

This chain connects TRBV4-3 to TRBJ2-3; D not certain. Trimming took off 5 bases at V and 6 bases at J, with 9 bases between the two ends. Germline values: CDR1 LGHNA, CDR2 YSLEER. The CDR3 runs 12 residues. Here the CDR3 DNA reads TGCGCCAGCAGCGACCGGGTTGATACGCAGTATTTT. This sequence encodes CASSDRVDTQYF.

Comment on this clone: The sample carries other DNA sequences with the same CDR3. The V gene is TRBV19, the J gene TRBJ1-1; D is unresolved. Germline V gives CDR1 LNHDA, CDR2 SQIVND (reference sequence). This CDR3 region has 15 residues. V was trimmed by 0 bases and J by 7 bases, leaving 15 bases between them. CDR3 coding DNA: TGTGCCAGTAGTATAGATCCCACTAGGGTGGGTGAAGCTTTCTTT. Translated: CASSIDPTRVGEAFF.

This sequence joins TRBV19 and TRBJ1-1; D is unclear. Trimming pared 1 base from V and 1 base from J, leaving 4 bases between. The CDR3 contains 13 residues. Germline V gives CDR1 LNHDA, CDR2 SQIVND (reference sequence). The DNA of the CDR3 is TGTGCCAGTAGTATAGCTCGGAACACTGAAGCTTTCTTT. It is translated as CASSIARNTEAFF. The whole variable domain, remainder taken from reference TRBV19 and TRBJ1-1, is DGGITQSPKYLFRKEGQNVTLSCEQNLNHDAMYWYRQDPGQGLRLIYYSQIVNDFQKGDIAEGYSVSREKKESFPLTVTSAQKNPTAFYLCASSIARNTEAFFGQGTRLTVV.

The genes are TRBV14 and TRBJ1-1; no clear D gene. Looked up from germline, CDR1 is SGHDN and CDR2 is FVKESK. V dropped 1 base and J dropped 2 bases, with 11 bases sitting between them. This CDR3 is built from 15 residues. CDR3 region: CASSQVSWANTEAFF. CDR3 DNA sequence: TGTGCCAGCAGCCAAGTCTCGTGGGCCAACACTGAAGCTTTCTTT.

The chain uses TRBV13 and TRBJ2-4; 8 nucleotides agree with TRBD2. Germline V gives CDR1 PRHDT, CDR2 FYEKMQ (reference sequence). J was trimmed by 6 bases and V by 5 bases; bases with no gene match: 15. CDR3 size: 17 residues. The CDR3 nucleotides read TGTGCCAGCAGCCCCCGGGGGGGCGGGGGGATCGGAAACATTCAGTACTTC. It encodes CASSPRGGGGIGNIQYF.

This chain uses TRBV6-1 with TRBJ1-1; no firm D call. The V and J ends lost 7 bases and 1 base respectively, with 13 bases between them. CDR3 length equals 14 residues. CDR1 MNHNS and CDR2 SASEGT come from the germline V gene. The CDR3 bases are TGTGCCAGCACCCGAACATCTGCGAACACTGAAGCTTTCTTT. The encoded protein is CASTRTSANTEAFF.

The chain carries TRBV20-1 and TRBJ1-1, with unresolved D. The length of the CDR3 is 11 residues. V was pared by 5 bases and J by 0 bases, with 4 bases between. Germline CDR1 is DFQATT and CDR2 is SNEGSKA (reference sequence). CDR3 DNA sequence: TGCAGTGCTCTTATGAACACTGAAGCTTTCTTT. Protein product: CSALMNTEAFF.

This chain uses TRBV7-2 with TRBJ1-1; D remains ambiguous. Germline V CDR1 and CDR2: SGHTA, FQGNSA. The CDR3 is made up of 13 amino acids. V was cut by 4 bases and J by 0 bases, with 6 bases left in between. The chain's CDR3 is CASSSGMNTEAFF. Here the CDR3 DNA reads TGTGCCAGCAGCTCGGGGATGAACACTGAAGCTTTCTTT.

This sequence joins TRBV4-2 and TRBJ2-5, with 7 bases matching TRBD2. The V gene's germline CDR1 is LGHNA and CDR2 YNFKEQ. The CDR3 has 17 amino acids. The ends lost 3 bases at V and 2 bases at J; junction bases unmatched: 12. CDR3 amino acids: CASSQKFGGSTQETQYF. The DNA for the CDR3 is TGTGCCAGCAGCCAGAAGTTCGGGGGGAGTACTCAAGAGACCCAGTACTTC.

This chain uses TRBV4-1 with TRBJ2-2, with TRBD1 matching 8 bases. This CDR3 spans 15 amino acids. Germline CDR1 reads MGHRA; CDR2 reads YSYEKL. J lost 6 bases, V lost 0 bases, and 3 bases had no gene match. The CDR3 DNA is TGCGCCAGCAGCCAAGAGGACAGGGCGGCCGGGGAGCTGTTTTTT. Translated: CASSQEDRAAGELFF.

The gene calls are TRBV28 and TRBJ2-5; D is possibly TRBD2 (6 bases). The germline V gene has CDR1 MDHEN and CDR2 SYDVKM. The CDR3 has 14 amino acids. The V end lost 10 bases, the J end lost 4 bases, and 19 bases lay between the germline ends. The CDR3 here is CATRGSLATETQYF. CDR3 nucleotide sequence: TGTGCCACCCGGGGGAGTCTGGCAACAGAGACCCAGTACTTC. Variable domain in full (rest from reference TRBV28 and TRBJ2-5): DVKVTQSSRYLVKRTGEKVFLECVQDMDHENMFWYRQDPGLGLRLIYFSYDVKMKEKGDIPEGYSVSREKKERFSLILESASTNQTSMYLCATRGSLATETQYFGPGTRLLVL.

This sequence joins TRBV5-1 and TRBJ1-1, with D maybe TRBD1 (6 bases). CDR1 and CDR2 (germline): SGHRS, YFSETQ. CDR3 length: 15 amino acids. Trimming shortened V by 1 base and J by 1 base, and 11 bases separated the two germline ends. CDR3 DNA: TGCGCCAGCAGCTTGACTAGGGGGACGAACACTGAAGCTTTCTTT. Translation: CASSLTRGTNTEAFF.

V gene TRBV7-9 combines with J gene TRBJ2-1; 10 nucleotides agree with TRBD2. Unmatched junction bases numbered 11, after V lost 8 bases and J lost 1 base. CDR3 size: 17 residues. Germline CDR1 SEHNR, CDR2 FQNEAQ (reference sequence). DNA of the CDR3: TGTGCCAGCCGCCGGGGGGGGACTAGCGCATCCTACAATGAGCAGTTCTTC. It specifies CASRRGGTSASYNEQFF. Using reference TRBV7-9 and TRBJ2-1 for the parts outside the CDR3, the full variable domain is DTGVSQNPRHKITKRGQNVTFRCDPISEHNRLYWYRQTLGQGPEFLTYFQNEAQLEKSRLLSDRFSAERPKGSFSTLEIQRTEQGDSAMYLCASRRGGTSASYNEQFFGPGTRLTVL.

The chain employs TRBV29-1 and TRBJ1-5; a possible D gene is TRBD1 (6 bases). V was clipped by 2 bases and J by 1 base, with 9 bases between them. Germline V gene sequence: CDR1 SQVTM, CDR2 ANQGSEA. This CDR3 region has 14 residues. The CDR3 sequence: CSVERQVSNQPQHF. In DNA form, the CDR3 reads TGCAGCGTTGAAAGACAGGTGAGCAATCAGCCCCAGCATTTT.

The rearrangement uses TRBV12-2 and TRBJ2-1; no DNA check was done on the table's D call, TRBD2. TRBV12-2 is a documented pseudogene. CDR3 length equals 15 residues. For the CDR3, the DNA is TGTGCAAGTCTCAATGGGAGAAGCTCCTACAATGAGCAGTTCTTC. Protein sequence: CASLNGRSSYNEQFF.

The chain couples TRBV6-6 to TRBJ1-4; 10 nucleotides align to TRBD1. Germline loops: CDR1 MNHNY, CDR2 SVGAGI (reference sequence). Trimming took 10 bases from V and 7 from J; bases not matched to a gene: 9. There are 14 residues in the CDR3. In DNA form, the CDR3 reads TGTGCCACCCTCCGACAGGGGGCGGGTGAAAAACTGTTTTTT. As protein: CATLRQGAGEKLFF.

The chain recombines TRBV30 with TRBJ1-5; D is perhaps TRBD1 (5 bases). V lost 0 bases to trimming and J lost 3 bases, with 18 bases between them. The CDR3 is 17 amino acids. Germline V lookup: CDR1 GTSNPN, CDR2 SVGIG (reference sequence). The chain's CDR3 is CAWSVKGSKWVNQPQHF. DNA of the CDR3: TGTGCCTGGAGTGTAAAGGGGTCCAAGTGGGTCAATCAGCCCCAGCATTTT. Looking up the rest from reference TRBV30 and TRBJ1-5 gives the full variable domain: SQTIHQWPATLVQPVGSPLSLECTVEGTSNPNLYWYRQAAGRGLQLLFYSVGIGQISSEVPQNLSASRPQDRQFILSSKKLLLSDSGFYLCAWSVKGSKWVNQPQHFGDGTRLSIL.

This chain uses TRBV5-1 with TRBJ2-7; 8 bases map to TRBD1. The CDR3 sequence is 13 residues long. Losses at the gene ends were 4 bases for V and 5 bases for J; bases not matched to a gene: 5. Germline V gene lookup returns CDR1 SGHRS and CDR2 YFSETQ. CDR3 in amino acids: CASSVGQANEQYF. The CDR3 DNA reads TGCGCCAGCAGCGTGGGACAGGCAAACGAGCAGTACTTC.

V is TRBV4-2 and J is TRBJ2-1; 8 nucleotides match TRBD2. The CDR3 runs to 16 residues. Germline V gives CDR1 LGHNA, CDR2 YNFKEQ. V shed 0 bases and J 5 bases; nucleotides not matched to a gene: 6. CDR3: CASSQDTSGGDNEQFF. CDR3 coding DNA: TGTGCCAGCAGCCAAGATACCAGCGGGGGTGACAATGAGCAGTTCTTC.